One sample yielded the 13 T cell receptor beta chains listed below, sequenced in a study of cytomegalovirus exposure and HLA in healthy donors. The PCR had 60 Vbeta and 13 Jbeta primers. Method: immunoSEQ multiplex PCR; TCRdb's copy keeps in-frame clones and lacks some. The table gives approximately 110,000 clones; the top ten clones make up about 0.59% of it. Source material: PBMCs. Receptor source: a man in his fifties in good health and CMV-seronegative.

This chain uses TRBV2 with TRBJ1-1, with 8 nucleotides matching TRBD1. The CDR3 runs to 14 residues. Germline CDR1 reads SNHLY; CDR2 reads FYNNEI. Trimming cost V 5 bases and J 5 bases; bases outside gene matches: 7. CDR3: CASSKDRVLTEAFF. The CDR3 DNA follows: TGTGCCAGCAGTAAGGACAGGGTTTTGACTGAAGCTTTCTTT.

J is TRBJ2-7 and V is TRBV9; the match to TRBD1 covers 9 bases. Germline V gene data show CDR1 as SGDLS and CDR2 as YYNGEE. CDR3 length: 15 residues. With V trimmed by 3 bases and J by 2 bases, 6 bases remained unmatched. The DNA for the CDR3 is TGTGCCAGCAGCGCCCGGGACAGGGCCACCTACGAGCAGTACTTC. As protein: CASSARDRATYEQYF.

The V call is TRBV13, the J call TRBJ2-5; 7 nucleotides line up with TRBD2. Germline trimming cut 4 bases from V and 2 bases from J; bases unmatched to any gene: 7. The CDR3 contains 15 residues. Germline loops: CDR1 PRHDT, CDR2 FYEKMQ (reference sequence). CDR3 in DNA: TGTGCCAGCAGCTCTCCCTGGCGGGGGCAAGAGACCCAGTACTTC. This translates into CASSSPWRGQETQYF. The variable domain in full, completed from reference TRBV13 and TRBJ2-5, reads AAGVIQSPRHLIKEKRETATLKCYPIPRHDTVYWYQQGPGQDPQFLISFYEKMQSDKGSIPDRFSAQQFSDYHSELNMSSLELGDSALYFCASSSPWRGQETQYFGPGTRLLVL.

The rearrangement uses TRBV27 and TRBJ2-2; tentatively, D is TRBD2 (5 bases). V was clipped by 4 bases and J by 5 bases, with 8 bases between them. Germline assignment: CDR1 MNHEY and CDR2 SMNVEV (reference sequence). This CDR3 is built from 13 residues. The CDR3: CASSSGWTGELFF. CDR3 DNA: TGTGCCAGCAGTTCGGGGTGGACCGGGGAGCTGTTTTTT.

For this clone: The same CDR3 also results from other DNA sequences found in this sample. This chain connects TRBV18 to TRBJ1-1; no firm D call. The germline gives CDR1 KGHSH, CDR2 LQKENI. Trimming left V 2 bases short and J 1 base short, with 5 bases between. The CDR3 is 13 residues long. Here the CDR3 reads CASSPGQNTEAFF. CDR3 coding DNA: TGTGCCAGCTCACCAGGCCAGAACACTGAAGCTTTCTTT.

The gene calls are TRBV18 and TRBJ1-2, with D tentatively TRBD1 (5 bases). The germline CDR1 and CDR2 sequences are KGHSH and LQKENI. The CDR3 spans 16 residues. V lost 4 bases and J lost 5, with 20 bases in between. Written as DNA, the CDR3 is TGTGCCAGCTCACTCAGCAGGGCCTCAGCGTATTATGGCTACACCTTC. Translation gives CASSLSRASAYYGYTF.

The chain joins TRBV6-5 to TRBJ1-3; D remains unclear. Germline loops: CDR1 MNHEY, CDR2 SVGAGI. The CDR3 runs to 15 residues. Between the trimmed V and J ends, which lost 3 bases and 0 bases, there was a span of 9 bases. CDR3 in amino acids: CASSYSPISGNTIYF. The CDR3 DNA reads TGTGCCAGCAGTTATTCCCCCATCTCTGGAAACACCATATATTTT.

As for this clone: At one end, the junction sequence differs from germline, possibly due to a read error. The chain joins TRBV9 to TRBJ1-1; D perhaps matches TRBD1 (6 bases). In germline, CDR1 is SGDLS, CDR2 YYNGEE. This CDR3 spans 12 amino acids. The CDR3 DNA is TGTGCCAGCAGCCCCCAATCAGGGGTTTTACTCTTT. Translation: CASSPQSGVLLF. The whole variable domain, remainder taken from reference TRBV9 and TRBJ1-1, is DSGVTQTPKHLITATGQRVTLRCSPRSGDLSVYWYQQSLDQGLQFLIQYYNGEERAKGNILERFSAQQFPDLHSELNLSSLELGDSALYFCASSPQSGVLLFGQGTRLTVV.

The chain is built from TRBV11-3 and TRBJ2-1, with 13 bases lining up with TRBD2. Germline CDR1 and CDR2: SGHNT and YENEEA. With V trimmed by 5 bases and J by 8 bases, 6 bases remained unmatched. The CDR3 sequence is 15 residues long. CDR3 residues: CASSLGTSGKDEQFF. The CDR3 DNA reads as TGTGCCAGCAGCCTCGGGACTAGCGGGAAGGATGAGCAGTTCTTC.

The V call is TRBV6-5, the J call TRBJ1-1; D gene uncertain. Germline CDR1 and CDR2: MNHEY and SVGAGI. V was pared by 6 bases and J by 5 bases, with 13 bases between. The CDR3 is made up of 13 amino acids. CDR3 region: CASRSPGRTEAFF. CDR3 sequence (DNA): TGTGCCAGCAGGTCCCCGGGGAGGACTGAAGCTTTCTTT.

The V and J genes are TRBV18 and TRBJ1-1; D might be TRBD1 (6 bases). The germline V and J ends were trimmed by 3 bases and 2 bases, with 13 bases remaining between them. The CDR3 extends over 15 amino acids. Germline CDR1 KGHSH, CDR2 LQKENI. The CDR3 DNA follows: TGTGCCAGCTCACCTGGACAGAAAGTAAACACTGAAGCTTTCTTT. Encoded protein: CASSPGQKVNTEAFF.

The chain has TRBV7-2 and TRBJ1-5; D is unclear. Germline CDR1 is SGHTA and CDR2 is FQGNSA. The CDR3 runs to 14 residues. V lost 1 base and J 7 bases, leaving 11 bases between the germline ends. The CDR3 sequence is CASSLGIMGQPQHF. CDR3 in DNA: TGTGCCAGCAGCTTAGGGATAATGGGCCAGCCCCAGCATTTT. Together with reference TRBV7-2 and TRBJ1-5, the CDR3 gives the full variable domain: GAGVSQSPSNKVTEKGKDVELRCDPISGHTALYWYRQSLGQGLEFLIYFQGNSAPDKSGLPSDRFSAERTGGSVSTLTIQRTQQEDSAVYLCASSLGIMGQPQHFGDGTRLSIL.

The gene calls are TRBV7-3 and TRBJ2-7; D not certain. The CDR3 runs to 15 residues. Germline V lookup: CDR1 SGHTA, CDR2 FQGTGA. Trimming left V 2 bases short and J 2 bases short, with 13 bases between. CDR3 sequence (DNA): TGTGCCAGCAGCTTAGACGGTCGAGGCCCCTACGAGCAGTACTTC. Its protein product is CASSLDGRGPYEQYF.